The 22 T cell receptor beta chains reported below all come from one sample, sequenced in a study of CD8 T cells in ankylosing spondylitis. TCRdb re-called the 5' RACE reads with MiXCR, one entry per CDR3 protein. The table has about 90,000 distinct CDR3 sequences, approximately 9.6% seen once. Regarding the study as a whole: Typical of ankylosing spondylitis blood, it appeared, was a TCR beta motif of seven to nine highly homologous variants.

Which antigens these TCRs recognize remains unknown. Sample: blood, either unsorted or a sorted T cell fraction (not recorded which). Source of these receptors: a male donor with ankylosing spondylitis.

The J gene is TRBJ2-1, the V gene TRBV18; no definite D call. This CDR3 contains 14 residues. Trimming removed 8 bases from V and 0 bases from J, with 11 bases in between. Germline V gene lookup returns CDR1 KGHSH and CDR2 LQKENI. The CDR3 DNA is TGTGCCAGCGCCGAGACCGACTCCTACAATGAGCAGTTCTTC. It yields the protein CASAETDSYNEQFF.

This clonotype showed up just a few times. V is TRBV24-1 and J is TRBJ2-1, with 9 nucleotides matching TRBD2. From germline, CDR1 is KGHDR and CDR2 SFDVKD. The CDR3 extends over 15 amino acids. J gave up 4 bases and V 5 bases, and 5 bases lay outside the gene matches. For the CDR3, the DNA is TGTGCCACCAGTGCTCGACTAGCGGAATACAATGAGCAGTTCTTC. This encodes CATSARLAEYNEQFF.

This clonotype was seen many times. This chain links TRBV7-2 with TRBJ2-1; 10 nucleotides line up with TRBD2. The CDR3 runs 16 residues. The J segment lost 5 bases and the V segment lost 5 bases, leaving 9 bases of the junction unmatched. Germline V gives CDR1 SGHTA, CDR2 FQGNSA. CDR3 sequence reads: CASSRGAGGPNNEQFF. The CDR3 region has the DNA TGTGCCAGCAGCCGCGGAGCGGGAGGGCCGAACAATGAGCAGTTCTTC.

In this sample, this clonotype turned up many times. This chain connects TRBV11-2 to TRBJ1-1; the D gene is possibly TRBD1 (6 bases). V lost 5 bases, J lost 8 bases, and 12 bases lay in between. CDR3 length: 12 amino acids. Germline assignment: CDR1 SGHAT and CDR2 FQNNGV. Here the CDR3 reads CASSHSGTEAFF. The CDR3 DNA follows: TGTGCCAGCAGCCATTCCGGGACAGAAGCTTTCTTT.

This clonotype occurred many times. The chain joins TRBV20-1 to TRBJ2-3; D may be TRBD1 or TRBD2 (6 bases each). With 0 bases removed from V and 4 bases from J, the gap between germline ends came to 17 bases. The CDR3 loop spans 16 amino acids. Germline V gene sequence: CDR1 DFQATT, CDR2 SNEGSKA (reference sequence). CDR3 nucleotide sequence: TGCAGTGCTAGAGAGTGGGGGGCCCAACTCGCAGATACGCAGTATTTT. As protein: CSAREWGAQLADTQYF.

This clonotype has a count of ten or more. This chain uses TRBV7-9 with TRBJ2-1, with TRBD2 matching 12 bases. V lost 3 bases to trimming and J lost 7 bases; unmatched junction nucleotides: 1. The CDR3 is 14 residues long. Germline CDR1 SEHNR, CDR2 FQNEAQ (reference sequence). CDR3 coding DNA: TGTGCCAGCAGCTTGACTAGCGGGAGAAATGAGCAGTTCTTC. Amino acids: CASSLTSGRNEQFF.

This clonotype has at least ten counts. V gene TRBV27 combines with J gene TRBJ1-5, with D unclear. Per germline, CDR1 MNHEY and CDR2 SMNVEV (reference sequence). This CDR3 is 14 amino acids long. Deletions cut 3 bases from V and 1 base from J, with 7 bases between. The CDR3 sequence: CASSLDGSNQPQHF. In nucleotides, the CDR3 is TGTGCCAGCAGTTTGGACGGGAGCAATCAGCCCCAGCATTTT.

The J gene is TRBJ1-2, the V gene TRBV6-5; a weak D match, TRBD1 (5 bases). The CDR3 loop spans 11 amino acids. V gave up 10 bases and J gave up 5 bases, with 11 bases separating them. Germline V lookup: CDR1 MNHEY, CDR2 SVGAGI. This chain's CDR3 is CATGGPYGYTF. CDR3 nucleotides: TGTGCCACCGGGGGTCCTTATGGCTACACCTTC.

This clonotype was detected a few times. The CDR3 region is CASSQGGEGFQETQYF. CDR3 nucleotide sequence: TGTGCCAGCAGCCAAGGAGGCGAGGGGTTCCAAGAGACCCAGTACTTC. This chain connects TRBV4-2 to TRBJ2-5; D tentatively fits TRBD1 or TRBD2 (5 bases each). CDR1 is LGHNA and CDR2 is YNFKEQ in the germline V gene. V gave up 1 base and J gave up 1 base, with 13 bases separating them. CDR3 length: 16 amino acids.

This clonotype has at least ten counts. This rearrangement joins TRBV29-1 to TRBJ1-1, with 10 bases that match TRBD1. The germline V gene has CDR1 SQVTM and CDR2 ANQGSEA. The CDR3 is made up of 14 amino acids. J gave up 3 bases and V 7 bases, and 8 bases lay outside the gene matches. DNA of the CDR3: TGCAGCGATCAGACAGGGGGCCCGTACACTGAAGCTTTCTTT. This sequence encodes CSDQTGGPYTEAFF. Combining the CDR3 with reference TRBV29-1 and TRBJ1-1 gives the whole variable domain SAVISQKPSRDICQRGTSLTIQCQVDSQVTMMFWYRQQPGQSLTLIATANQGSEATYESGFVIDKFPISRPNLTFSTLTVSNMSPEDSSIYLCSDQTGGPYTEAFFGQGTRLTVV.

At least ten counts were recorded for this clonotype. The rearrangement uses TRBV18 and TRBJ2-7; perhaps D is TRBD1 or TRBD2 (5 bases each). V was pared by 2 bases and J by 6 bases, with 11 bases between. This CDR3 is 13 amino acids long. Looked up from germline, CDR1 is KGHSH and CDR2 is LQKENI. The chain's CDR3 is CASSPFGASEQYV. Here the CDR3 DNA reads TGTGCCAGCTCACCATTCGGGGCCAGCGAGCAGTACGTC.

The rearrangement joins TRBV11-2 to TRBJ2-3; 7 bases fit TRBD2. Germline loops: CDR1 SGHAT, CDR2 FQNNGV. After removal of 5 bases from V and 5 bases from J, the junction contained 16 bases not matched to a gene. CDR3 length: 17 amino acids. The CDR3 DNA sequence: TGTGCCAGCAGCCGGGACTACCAACGAAAAGGGGAAGATACGCAGTATTTT. Encoded protein: CASSRDYQRKGEDTQYF.

This clonotype was recorded at least ten times. V usage is TRBV7-9 and J usage is TRBJ2-3, with D uncertain. This CDR3 has 12 amino acids. Germline V lookup: CDR1 SEHNR, CDR2 FQNEAQ (reference sequence). Between the trimmed V and J ends, which lost 4 bases and 5 bases, there was a span of 7 bases. The CDR3 spells CASSSQVDTQYF. The CDR3 region has the DNA TGTGCCAGCAGCTCTCAAGTAGATACGCAGTATTTT.

The table lists this clonotype with many counts. The V and J genes are TRBV7-8 and TRBJ2-2; no clear D gene. The V end was cut by 5 bases, the J end by 4 bases, with 8 bases between. The CDR3 is 13 amino acids. Germline loops: CDR1 SGHVS, CDR2 FQNEAQ. For the CDR3, the DNA is TGTGCCAGCAGCCTTCGGAGCACCGGGGAGCTGTTTTTT. Amino acid sequence: CASSLRSTGELFF.

J is TRBJ2-2 and V is TRBV5-6; perhaps TRBD2 as D (6 bases). From germline, CDR1 is SGHDT and CDR2 YYEEEE. Trimming took off 0 bases at V and 7 bases at J, with 10 bases between the two ends. CDR3 length equals 14 residues. Here the CDR3 reads CASSLVRRVGELFF. CDR3 coding DNA: TGTGCCAGCAGCTTGGTCAGGAGGGTCGGGGAGCTGTTTTTT.

The sample holds many counts of this clonotype. This rearrangement joins TRBV5-5 to TRBJ2-1, with D perhaps matching TRBD1 (5 bases). CDR1 and CDR2 from the germline V gene are SGHKS and YYEKEE (reference sequence). CDR3 length: 13 amino acids. Trimming cost V 2 bases and J 8 bases, with 11 bases left between them. CDR3 DNA sequence: TGTGCCAGCAGCTTAGATCTGGGGCATGAGCAGTTCTTC. This encodes CASSLDLGHEQFF.

V gene TRBV14 combines with J gene TRBJ2-1, with 8 bases lining up with TRBD2. The CDR3 has 15 residues. Germline V gene lookup returns CDR1 SGHDN and CDR2 FVKESK. Trimming took 0 bases from V and 8 from J; bases not matched to a gene: 6. CDR3 DNA: TGTGCCAGCAGCCAAGATGTCGGGACTAGTTATGAGCAGTTCTTC. Translation: CASSQDVGTSYEQFF.

V usage is TRBV7-9 and J usage is TRBJ2-3; the match to TRBD2 covers 9 bases. The CDR3 loop spans 15 amino acids. V lost 5 bases, J lost 5 bases, and 8 bases stayed unmatched. The germline V gene encodes CDR1 SEHNR and CDR2 FQNEAQ (reference sequence). CDR3 in amino acids: CASSPRGGAGDTQYF. The DNA of the CDR3 is TGTGCCAGCAGCCCGCGGGGGGGCGCGGGAGATACGCAGTATTTT. Looking up the rest from reference TRBV7-9 and TRBJ2-3 gives the full variable domain: DTGVSQNPRHKITKRGQNVTFRCDPISEHNRLYWYRQTLGQGPEFLTYFQNEAQLEKSRLLSDRFSAERPKGSFSTLEIQRTEQGDSAMYLCASSPRGGAGDTQYFGPGTRLTVL.

This sequence joins TRBV5-6 and TRBJ2-7; TRBD1 aligns across 8 bases. CDR1 is SGHDT and CDR2 is YYEEEE in the germline V gene. The CDR3 has 15 residues. The J segment lost 5 bases and the V segment lost 7 bases, leaving 14 bases of the junction unmatched. The CDR3, as DNA: TGTGCCAGCCACGTTCAGGGGGCGATTCAGGACGAGCAGTACGTC. It yields the protein CASHVQGAIQDEQYV.

Ten or more counts support this clonotype. This sequence joins TRBV13 and TRBJ2-1, with 7 bases matching TRBD1. Germline V gives CDR1 PRHDT, CDR2 FYEKMQ (reference sequence). The ends lost 4 bases at V and 7 bases at J; junction bases unmatched: 4. The length of the CDR3 is 13 residues. The CDR3: CASSYDRANEQFF. The CDR3 nucleotides read TGTGCCAGCAGCTACGACAGGGCAAATGAGCAGTTCTTC.

This clonotype was observed a few times. The CDR3 DNA reads TGTGCCAGCAGCCTTGGGGTTGACTACGAGCAGTACGTC. Amino acid sequence: CASSLGVDYEQYV. This chain connects TRBV11-2 to TRBJ2-7; no clear D gene. V was pared by 5 bases and J by 3 bases, with 11 bases between. Germline CDR1 SGHAT, CDR2 FQNNGV. CDR3 length: 13 amino acids.

The table lists this clonotype with many counts. The V call is TRBV12-3 or TRBV12-4, the J call TRBJ2-4; D is uncertain. CDR3 length: 11 amino acids. V lost 7 bases to trimming and J lost 8 bases, with 9 bases between them. The CDR3 DNA reads as TGTGCCAGCACCCTCAACTACATTCAGTACTTC. This sequence encodes CASTLNYIQYF.